Listed below are T cell receptor beta chains from one sample, sequenced in a study of CD8 T cells in ankylosing spondylitis. One entry per CDR3 protein results from TCRdb running MiXCR on the 5' RACE reads. This table has 150,000 to 200,000 distinct CDR3 sequences, 15% to 20% appearing once. Material for sequencing was blood, either unsorted or a sorted T cell fraction (not recorded which). The receptor source for this set is a male donor aged 10 to 35 with ankylosing spondylitis or in good health (not recorded which). Each CDR3 is given with its conserved first and last residue. Fields, in order: CDR3 protein, CDR3 DNA, V gene, D gene, clone size, J gene. D genes are given only for firm matches. Rows may omit the clone size; those that give it use once, few, many or a size class.

CASSYLGGYNEQFF TGTGCCAGCAGTTACTTGGGCGGGTACAATGAGCAGTTCTTC TRBV6-5 - many TRBJ2-1
CASSLGPGQGAYEQYF TGCGCCAGCAGCTTGGGGCCGGGACAGGGCGCCTACGAGCAGTACTTC TRBV5-1 TRBD1 many TRBJ2-7
CASSFWGLAGGPGTDTQYF TGTGCCAGCAGCTTCTGGGGACTAGCGGGAGGGCCTGGCACAGATACGCAGTATTTT TRBV7-9 TRBD2 - TRBJ2-3
CSVPFGSSYNEQFF TGCAGCGTGCCGTTCGGGAGCTCCTACAATGAGCAGTTCTTC TRBV29-1 - - TRBJ2-1
CASSYSGGSSGNTIYF TGTGCCAGCAGTTACTCGGGCGGATCCTCTGGAAACACCATATATTTT TRBV6-6 - many TRBJ1-3
CASRVSQGTYNEQFF TGTGCCAGCAGGGTGTCGCAGGGAACCTACAATGAGCAGTTCTTC TRBV11-2 - many TRBJ2-1
CASSLAGRGLSQDEQYF TGTGCCAGCAGCTTAGCTGGCAGGGGGCTTTCTCAGGACGAGCAGTACTTC TRBV7-2 TRBD1 many TRBJ2-7
CASQANYGYTF TGTGCCAGTCAGGCTAACTATGGCTACACCTTC TRBV12-3/TRBV12-4 - many TRBJ1-2
CSAETGANYGYTF TGCAGTGCTGAGACTGGAGCTAACTATGGCTACACCTTC TRBV20-1 - many TRBJ1-2
CASRIGWTGETQYF TGTGCCAGCAGGATCGGGTGGACTGGGGAGACCCAGTACTTC TRBV12-3/TRBV12-4 - few TRBJ2-5
CASTLGTSGTKNIQYF TGTGCCAGCACCCTCGGGACTAGCGGGACCAAAAACATTCAGTACTTC TRBV6-2/TRBV6-3 TRBD2 many TRBJ2-4
CASSLRRQTTDTQYF TGCGCCAGCAGCCTCCGGCGGCAGACCACAGATACGCAGTATTTT TRBV5-1 - - TRBJ2-3
CSAFNPGVSPNEQFF TGCAGTGCTTTCAACCCGGGAGTTTCGCCCAATGAGCAGTTCTTC TRBV20-1 - many TRBJ2-1
CASSYSSSGSGNEQFF TGTGCCAGCAGTTACTCTTCTAGCGGGAGCGGCAATGAGCAGTTCTTC TRBV6-5 TRBD2 many TRBJ2-1
CASSKREETDTQYF TGTGCCAGCTCAAAGCGGGAGGAGACAGATACGCAGTATTTT TRBV18 TRBD2 - TRBJ2-3
CSVEGSKISTDTQYF TGCAGCGTTGAAGGTAGTAAAATTAGCACAGATACGCAGTATTTT TRBV29-1 - - TRBJ2-3
CASSYGQSNTEAFF TGTGCCAGCAGTTACGGCCAGAGTAACACTGAAGCTTTCTTT TRBV6-5 - - TRBJ1-1
CSARDRGRANTGELFF TGCAGTGCTAGAGATCGCGGCAGAGCGAACACCGGGGAGCTGTTTTTT TRBV20-1 - - TRBJ2-2
CASSLRGLNEKLFF TGTGCCAGCAGCTTACGTGGATTGAATGAAAAACTGTTTTTT TRBV11-2 - many TRBJ1-4
CASSPSLQGNTEAFF TGTGCCAGCAGCCCTTCCTTACAGGGGAACACTGAAGCTTTCTTT TRBV4-2 - few TRBJ1-1
CSANSPYRGVNTEAFF TGCAGTGCTAATTCCCCGTACAGGGGAGTGAACACTGAAGCTTTCTTT TRBV20-1 TRBD1 many TRBJ1-1
CGSRWSSTDTQYF TGTGGTTCCCGGTGGAGTAGCACAGATACGCAGTATTTT TRBV13 - - TRBJ2-3
CASRERRTGELFF TGTGCCAGCAGGGAGCGGCGAACCGGGGAGCTGTTTTTT TRBV2 - many TRBJ2-2
CASRRSGSVAYEQYF TGTGCCAGCAGAAGAAGCGGGAGTGTAGCCTACGAGCAGTACTTC TRBV12-3/TRBV12-4 TRBD2 - TRBJ2-7
CSAPLAPKSSYNEQFF TGCAGTGCTCCCCTAGCGCCCAAGAGCTCCTACAATGAGCAGTTCTTC TRBV20-1 - - TRBJ2-1
CASSPGHANTEAFF TGTGCCAGCAGCCCGGGACACGCGAACACTGAAGCTTTCTTT TRBV7-2 - many TRBJ1-1
CASSLGVGEGGEQFF TGTGCCAGCAGCTTAGGAGTGGGAGAGGGAGGCGAGCAGTTCTTC TRBV7-7 - - TRBJ2-1
CASRTDSYNEQFF TGTGCCAGCAGGACCGACTCCTACAATGAGCAGTTCTTC TRBV7-9 - many TRBJ2-1
CASSYGEGNTIYF TGTGCCAGCAGTTACGGGGAAGGAAACACCATATATTTT TRBV6-5 - few TRBJ1-3
CASSLEGFVDEKLFF TGTGCCAGCAGCTTGGAAGGATTCGTCGATGAAAAACTGTTTTTT TRBV5-8 - many TRBJ1-4
CASSEPYGELFF TGTGCCAGCAGTGAACCTTACGGGGAGCTGTTTTTT TRBV25-1 - many TRBJ2-2
CASSDRQFF TGTGCCAGCAGTGACCGGCAGTTCTTC TRBV6-1 - - TRBJ2-1